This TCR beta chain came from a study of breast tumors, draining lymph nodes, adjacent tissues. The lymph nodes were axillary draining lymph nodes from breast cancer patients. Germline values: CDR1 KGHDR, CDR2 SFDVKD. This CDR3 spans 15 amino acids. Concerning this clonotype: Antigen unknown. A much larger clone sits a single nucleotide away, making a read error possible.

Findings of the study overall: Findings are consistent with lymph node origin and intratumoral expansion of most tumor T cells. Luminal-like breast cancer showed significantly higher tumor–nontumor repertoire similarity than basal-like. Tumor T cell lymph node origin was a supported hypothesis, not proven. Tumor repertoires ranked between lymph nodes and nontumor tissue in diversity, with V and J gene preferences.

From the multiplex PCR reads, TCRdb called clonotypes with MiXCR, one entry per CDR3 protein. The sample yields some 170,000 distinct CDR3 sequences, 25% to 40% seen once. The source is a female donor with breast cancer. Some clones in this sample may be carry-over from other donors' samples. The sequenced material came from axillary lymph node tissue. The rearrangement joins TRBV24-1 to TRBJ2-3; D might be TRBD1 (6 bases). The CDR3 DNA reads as TGTGCCAGCAGTGGTCAGGACAGTACCACAGATACGCAGTATTTT. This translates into CASSGQDSTTDTQYF.